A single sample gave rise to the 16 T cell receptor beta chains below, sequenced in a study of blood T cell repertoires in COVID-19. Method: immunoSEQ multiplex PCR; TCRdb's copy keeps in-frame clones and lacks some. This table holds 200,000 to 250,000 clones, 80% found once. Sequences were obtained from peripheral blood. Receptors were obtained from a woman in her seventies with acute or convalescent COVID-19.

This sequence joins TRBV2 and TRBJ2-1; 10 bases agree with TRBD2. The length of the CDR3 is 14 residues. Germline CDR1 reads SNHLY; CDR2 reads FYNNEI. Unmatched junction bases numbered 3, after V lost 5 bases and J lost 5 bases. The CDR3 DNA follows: TGTGCCAGCAGTAGTACTAGCGGGGACAATGAGCAGTTCTTC. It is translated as CASSSTSGDNEQFF.

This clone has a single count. Written as DNA, the CDR3 is TGTGCCAGCAGCTCGGGACAGGGGAGCGGCGAGCAGTACTTC. This translates into CASSSGQGSGEQYF. The genes are TRBV7-6 and TRBJ2-7; TRBD1 aligns across 10 bases. The CDR3 runs to 14 residues. CDR1 and CDR2 from the germline V gene are SGHVS and FNYEAQ. V shed 4 bases, J shed 6 bases, and the junction held 6 bases outside the gene matches.

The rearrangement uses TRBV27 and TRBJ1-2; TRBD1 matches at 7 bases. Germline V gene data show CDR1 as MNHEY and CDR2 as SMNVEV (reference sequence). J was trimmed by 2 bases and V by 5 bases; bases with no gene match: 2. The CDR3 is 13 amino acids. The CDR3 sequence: CASSPTGNYGYTF. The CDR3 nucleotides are TGTGCCAGCAGTCCGACAGGGAACTATGGCTACACCTTC.

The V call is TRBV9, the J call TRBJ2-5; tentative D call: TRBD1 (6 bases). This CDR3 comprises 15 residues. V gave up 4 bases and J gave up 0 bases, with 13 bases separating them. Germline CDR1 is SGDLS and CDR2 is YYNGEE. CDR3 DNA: TGTGCCAGCAGCTTCCAGACAGGCCACCAAGAGACCCAGTACTTC. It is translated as CASSFQTGHQETQYF.

CDR3 coding DNA: TGCAGCGTTGAAGTCGTCCGACTAGCGGGAGGGCCAGATACGCAGTATTTT. This translates into CSVEVVRLAGGPDTQYF. The genes are TRBV29-1 and TRBJ2-3; 14 nucleotides agree with TRBD2. The germline CDR1 and CDR2 sequences are SQVTM and ANQGSEA. CDR3 size: 17 residues. The J segment lost 4 bases and the V segment lost 1 base, leaving 7 bases of the junction unmatched.

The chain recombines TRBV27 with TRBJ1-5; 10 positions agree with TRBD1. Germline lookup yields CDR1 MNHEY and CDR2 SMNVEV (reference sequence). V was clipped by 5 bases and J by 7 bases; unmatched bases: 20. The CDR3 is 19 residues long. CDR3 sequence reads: CASSPTAGTGVPKEQPQHF. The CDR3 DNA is TGTGCCAGCAGTCCGACGGCCGGGACAGGGGTCCCCAAAGAACAGCCCCAGCATTTT.

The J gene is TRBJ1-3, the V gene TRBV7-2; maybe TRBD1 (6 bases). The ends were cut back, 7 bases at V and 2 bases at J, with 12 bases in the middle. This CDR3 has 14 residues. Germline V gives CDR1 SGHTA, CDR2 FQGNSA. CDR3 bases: TGTGCCAGCACCCACAGGGAAACTGGAAACACCATATATTTT. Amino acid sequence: CASTHRETGNTIYF.

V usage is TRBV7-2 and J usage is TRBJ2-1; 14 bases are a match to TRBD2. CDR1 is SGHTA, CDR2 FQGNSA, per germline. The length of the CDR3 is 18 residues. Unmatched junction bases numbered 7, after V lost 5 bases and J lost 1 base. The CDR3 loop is CASSKGLAGVGSYNEQFF. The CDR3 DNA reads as TGTGCCAGCAGCAAGGGACTAGCGGGAGTGGGGTCCTACAATGAGCAGTTCTTC.

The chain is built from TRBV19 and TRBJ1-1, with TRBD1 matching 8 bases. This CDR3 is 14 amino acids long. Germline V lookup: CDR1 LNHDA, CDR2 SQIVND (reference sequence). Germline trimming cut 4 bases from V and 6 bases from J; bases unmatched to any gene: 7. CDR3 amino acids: CASSSLDRVSEAFF. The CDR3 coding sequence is TGTGCCAGTAGTAGCCTGGACAGGGTGTCTGAAGCTTTCTTT.

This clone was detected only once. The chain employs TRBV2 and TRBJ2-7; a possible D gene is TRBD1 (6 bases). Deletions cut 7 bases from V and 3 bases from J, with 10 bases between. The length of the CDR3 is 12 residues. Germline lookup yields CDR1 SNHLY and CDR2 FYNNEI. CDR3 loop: CASNRQDYEQYF. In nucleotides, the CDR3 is TGTGCCAGCAACCGACAGGACTACGAGCAGTACTTC.

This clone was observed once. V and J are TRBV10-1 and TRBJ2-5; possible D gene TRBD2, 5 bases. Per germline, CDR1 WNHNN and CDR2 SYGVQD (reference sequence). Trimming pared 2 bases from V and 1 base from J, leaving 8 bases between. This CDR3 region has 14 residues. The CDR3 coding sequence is TGCGCCAGCAGTGAGAGCGGATCCCAAGAGACCCAGTACTTC. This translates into CASSESGSQETQYF.

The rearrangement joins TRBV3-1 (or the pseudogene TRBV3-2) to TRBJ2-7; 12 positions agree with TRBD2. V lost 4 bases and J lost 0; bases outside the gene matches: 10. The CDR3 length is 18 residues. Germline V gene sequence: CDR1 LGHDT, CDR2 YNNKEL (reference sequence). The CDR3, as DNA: TGTGCCAGCAGCCCGGGGGGACTAGCGGGTTCCAGCTCCTACGAGCAGTACTTC. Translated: CASSPGGLAGSSSYEQYF.

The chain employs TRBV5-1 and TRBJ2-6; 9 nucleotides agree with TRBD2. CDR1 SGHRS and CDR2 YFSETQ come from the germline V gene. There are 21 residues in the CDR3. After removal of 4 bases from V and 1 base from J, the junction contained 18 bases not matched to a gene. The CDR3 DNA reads TGCGCCAGCAGCCGGGGGGCCAGGGCCGGGACTAGCAGTTCTGGGGCCAACGTCCTGACTTTC. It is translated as CASSRGARAGTSSSGANVLTF.

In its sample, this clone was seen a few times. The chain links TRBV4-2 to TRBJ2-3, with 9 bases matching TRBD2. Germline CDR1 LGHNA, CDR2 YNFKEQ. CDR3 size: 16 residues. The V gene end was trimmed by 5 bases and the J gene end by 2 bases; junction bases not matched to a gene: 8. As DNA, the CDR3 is TGTGCCAGCAGCAGGGTAGCGGGAGTTGACACAGATACGCAGTATTTT. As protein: CASSRVAGVDTDTQYF.

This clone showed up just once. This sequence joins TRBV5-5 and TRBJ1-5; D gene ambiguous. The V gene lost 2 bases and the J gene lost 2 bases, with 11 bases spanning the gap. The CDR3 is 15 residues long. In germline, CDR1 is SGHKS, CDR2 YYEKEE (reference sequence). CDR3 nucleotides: TGTGCCAGCAGCTTAGAGGGCGTTGGCAATCAGCCCCAGCATTTT. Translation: CASSLEGVGNQPQHF.

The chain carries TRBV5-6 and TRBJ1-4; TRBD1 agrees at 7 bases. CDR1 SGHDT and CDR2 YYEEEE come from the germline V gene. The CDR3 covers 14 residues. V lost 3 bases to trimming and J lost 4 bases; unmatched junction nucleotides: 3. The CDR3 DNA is TGTGCCAGCAGCTCTGGACAGGTTAATGAAAAACTGTTTTTT. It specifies CASSSGQVNEKLFF.